Reported below is one T cell receptor (beta chain). The CDR3 consists of 14 residues. The germline V gene has CDR1 MNHNY and CDR2 SVGAGI (reference sequence). V lost 6 bases and J lost 4, with 10 bases in between. These data belong to a study of control samples from healthy donors and cancer patients. Here immunoSEQ multiplex PCR was the method, and the copy in TCRdb shows in-frame clones only, minus some. The sample shows 130,000 or so clones, 87% of them seen only once. This receptor was obtained from a man in his sixties in good health. The J gene is TRBJ2-6, the V gene TRBV6-6, with D possibly being TRBD1 (6 bases). What was sequenced was blood. DNA of the CDR3: TGTGCCAGCAGAACAGGGACCGGGGCCAACGTCCTGACTTTC. Amino acids: CASRTGTGANVLTF.